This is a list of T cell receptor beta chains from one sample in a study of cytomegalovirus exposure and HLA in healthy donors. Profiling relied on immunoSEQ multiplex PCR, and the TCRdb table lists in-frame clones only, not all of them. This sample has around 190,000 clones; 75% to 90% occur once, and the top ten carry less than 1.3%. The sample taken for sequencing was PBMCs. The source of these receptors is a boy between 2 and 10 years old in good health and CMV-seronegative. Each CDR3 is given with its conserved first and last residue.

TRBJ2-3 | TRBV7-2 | CASSRRDYAGTDTQYF
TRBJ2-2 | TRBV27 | CASSSGREITGELFF
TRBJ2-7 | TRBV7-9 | CASSFVGTGREEQYF
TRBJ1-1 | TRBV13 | CASSFGPGSTEAFF
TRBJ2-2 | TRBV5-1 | CASSFDRIHRELFF
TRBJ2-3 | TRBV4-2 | CASSQGGGLAGTDTQYF
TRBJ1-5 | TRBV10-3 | CAISLEGANQPQHF
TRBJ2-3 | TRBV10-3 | CAISGGREVSSDTQYF
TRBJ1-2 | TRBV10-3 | CAIKLEERAGRRHGYTF
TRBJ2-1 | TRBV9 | CASSVPSNNEQFF
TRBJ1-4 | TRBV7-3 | CASRQQEKLFF
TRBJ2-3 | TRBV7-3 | CASSSSGGTDTQYF
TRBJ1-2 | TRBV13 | CASSSRDRPYGYTF
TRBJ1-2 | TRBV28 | CASRRTGGAGGYTF
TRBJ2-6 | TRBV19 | CASMTGTSSGANVLTF
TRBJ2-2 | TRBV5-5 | CASSLSTTGAATGELFF
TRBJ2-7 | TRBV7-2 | CASSLGYYEQYF
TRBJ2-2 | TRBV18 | CASSPSQGIGELFF
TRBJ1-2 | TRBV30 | CAWSEGARGYTF
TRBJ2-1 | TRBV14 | CASSISGGPTYNEQFF
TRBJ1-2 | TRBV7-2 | CASSLGPGYGYTF
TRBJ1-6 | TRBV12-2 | CASRPPNGGCRRNSPLHF
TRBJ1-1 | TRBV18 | CASRGGEAFF
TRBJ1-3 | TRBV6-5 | CASRLGISGNTIYF
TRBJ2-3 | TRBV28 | CASPPGVAGGRGDTQYF
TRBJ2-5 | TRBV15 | CATQRGSETQYF
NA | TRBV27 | CASRTHRTGTSIYEQYF
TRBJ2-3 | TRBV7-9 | CASSLDIGRAEDTQYF
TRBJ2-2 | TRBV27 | CASSFLRGENTGELFF
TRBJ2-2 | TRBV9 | CASSVGRGNTGELFF
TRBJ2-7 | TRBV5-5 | CASSPSRPGLAYEQYF
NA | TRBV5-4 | CASSARLASYEQYF
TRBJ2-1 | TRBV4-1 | CASSQDHGNEQFF
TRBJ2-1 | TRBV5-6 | CASSLDRVNEQFF
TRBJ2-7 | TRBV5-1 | CASSPGDRGYEQYF